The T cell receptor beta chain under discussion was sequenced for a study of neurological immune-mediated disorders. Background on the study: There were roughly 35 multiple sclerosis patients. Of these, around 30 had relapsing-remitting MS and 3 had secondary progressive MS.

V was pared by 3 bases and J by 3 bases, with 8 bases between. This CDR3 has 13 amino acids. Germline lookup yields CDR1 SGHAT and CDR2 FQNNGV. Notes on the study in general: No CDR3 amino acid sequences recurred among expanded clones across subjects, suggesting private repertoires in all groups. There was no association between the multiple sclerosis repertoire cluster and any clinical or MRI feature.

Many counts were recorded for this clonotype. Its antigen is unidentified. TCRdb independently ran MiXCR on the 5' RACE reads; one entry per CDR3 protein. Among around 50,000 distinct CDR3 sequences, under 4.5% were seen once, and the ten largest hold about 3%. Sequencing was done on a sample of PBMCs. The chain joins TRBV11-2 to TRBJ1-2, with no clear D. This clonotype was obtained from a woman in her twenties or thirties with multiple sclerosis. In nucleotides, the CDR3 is TGTGCCAGCAGCTTCTCACAAGACTATGGCTACACCTTC. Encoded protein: CASSFSQDYGYTF.